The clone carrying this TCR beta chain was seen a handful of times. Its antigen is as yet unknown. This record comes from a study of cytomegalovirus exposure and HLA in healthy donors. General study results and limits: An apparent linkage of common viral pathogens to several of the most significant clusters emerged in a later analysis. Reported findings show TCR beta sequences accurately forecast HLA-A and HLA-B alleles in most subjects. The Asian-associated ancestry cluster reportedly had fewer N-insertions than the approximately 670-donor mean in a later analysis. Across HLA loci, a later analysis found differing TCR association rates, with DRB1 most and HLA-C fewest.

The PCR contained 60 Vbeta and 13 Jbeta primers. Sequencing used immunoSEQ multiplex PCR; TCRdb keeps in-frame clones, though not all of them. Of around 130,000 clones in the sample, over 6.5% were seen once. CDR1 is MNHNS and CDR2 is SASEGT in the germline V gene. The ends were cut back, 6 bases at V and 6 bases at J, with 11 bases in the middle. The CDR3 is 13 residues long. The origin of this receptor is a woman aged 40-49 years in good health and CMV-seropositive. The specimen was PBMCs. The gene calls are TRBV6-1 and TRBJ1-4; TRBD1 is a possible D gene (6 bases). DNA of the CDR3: TGTGCCAGCAGACCGCCAGGGGATGAAAAACTGTTTTTT. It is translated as CASRPPGDEKLFF.